One and the same sample provided the 30 T cell receptor beta chains below, sequenced in a study of ipilimumab plus nivolumab after autologous stem cell transplantation. Using immunoSEQ multiplex PCR, the repertoire was profiled, and TCRdb retains in-frame clones only, with some absent. The sample records some 40,000 clones, more than 85% being singletons. Material: PBMCs, obtained in a trial of ipilimumab plus nivolumab as post-transplant consolidation. The receptors were sampled from a male donor with multiple myeloma.

This sequence joins TRBV7-3 and TRBJ2-2; D remains ambiguous. CDR3 length equals 14 residues. The germline gives CDR1 SGHTA, CDR2 FQGTGA. V lost 2 bases and J lost 1, with 5 bases in between. CDR3 coding DNA: TGTGCCAGCAGCTTACGCGGGAACACCGGGGAGCTGTTTTTT. Translated: CASSLRGNTGELFF.

This clone was seen a few times. J is TRBJ2-1 and V is TRBV20-1; D may be TRBD2 (5 bases). Germline-derived CDR1 and CDR2 are DFQATT and SNEGSKA (reference sequence). The CDR3 length is 11 residues. V dropped 0 bases and J dropped 12 bases, with 9 bases sitting between them. CDR3 DNA: TGCAGTGCTAGAGATGGAGGAGGGCAGTTCTTC. Translated: CSARDGGGQFF.

This chain uses TRBV11-2 with TRBJ1-2; 7 nucleotides line up with TRBD1. The length of the CDR3 is 14 residues. V was pared by 2 bases and J by 7 bases, with 7 bases of the junction left unmatched. Per the germline V gene, CDR1 is SGHAT and CDR2 is FQNNGV. The DNA for the CDR3 is TGTGCCAGCAGCTTAAGTTGGGACAGAGTTGGCTACACCTTC. Its translation: CASSLSWDRVGYTF.

V is TRBV21-1 and J is TRBJ1-5; the tabulated D call, TRBD1, remains unverified against the DNA. TRBV21-1 constitutes a pseudogene. The length of the CDR3 is 15 residues. The CDR3 nucleotides are TGTGCCAGCAGCGCCCGGACAGGTGTTTATCAGCCCCAGCATTTT. It specifies CASSARTGVYQPQHF.

The DNA of the CDR3 is TGTGCCAGCAGCTTAGGACAGGGACTCGGCTACACCTTC. Translated, it gives CASSLGQGLGYTF. The J gene is TRBJ1-2, the V gene TRBV5-4, with 8 bases fitting TRBD1. The CDR3 is 13 amino acids. Germline V lookup: CDR1 SGHNT, CDR2 YYREEE (reference sequence). Trimming took 2 bases from V and 8 from J; bases not matched to a gene: 5.

The chain combines TRBV28 with TRBJ1-3; tentative D call: TRBD1 (5 bases). Trimming removed 5 bases at V and 7 bases at J, with 12 bases between. The CDR3 runs 13 residues. CDR1 and CDR2 (germline): MDHEN, SYDVKM. CDR3 in amino acids: CASSAGGRNTIYF. The CDR3 DNA follows: TGTGCCAGCAGTGCCGGGGGACGGAACACCATATATTTT.

The chain carries TRBV18 and TRBJ1-2; D call uncertain. Trimming left V 1 base short and J 8 bases short, with 17 bases between. The CDR3 has 15 amino acids. Germline values: CDR1 KGHSH, CDR2 LQKENI. The CDR3 coding sequence is TGTGCCAGCTCACCACTGGAGGGAGTGGTTGGCGGCTACACCTTC. It is translated as CASSPLEGVVGGYTF.

A remark on this clone: One junction end disagrees with the germline gene, perhaps due to a read error. V and J are TRBV6-1 and TRBJ2-5, with D possibly being TRBD1 (6 bases). This CDR3 is 17 amino acids long. CDR1 and CDR2 (germline): MNHNS, SASEGT. DNA for the CDR3: TGTGCCAGCAGTCAAGCCCGGGACACCGTACATGGGGAGACCCAGTACTTC. The encoded protein is CASSQARDTVHGETQYF.

The chain joins TRBV7-8 to TRBJ2-7; D is unclear. Looked up from germline, CDR1 is SGHVS and CDR2 is FQNEAQ. V was shortened by 5 bases and J by 0 bases, with 14 bases between the two germline ends. This CDR3 region has 15 residues. The CDR3: CASSQDLTASYEQYF. DNA of the CDR3: TGTGCCAGCAGCCAGGACCTTACCGCCTCCTACGAGCAGTACTTC. Combining the CDR3 with reference TRBV7-8 and TRBJ2-7 gives the whole variable domain GAGVSQSPRYKVAKRGQDVALRCDPISGHVSLFWYQQALGQGPEFLTYFQNEAQLDKSGLPSDRFFAERPEGSVSTLKIQRTQQEDSAVYLCASSQDLTASYEQYFGPGTRLTVT.

This clone was observed a handful of times. The chain is built from TRBV21-1 and TRBJ1-1. TRBV21-1 is a pseudogene. The CDR3 is 17 residues long. CDR3 protein: CASYSNGVRGLNTEAFF. The CDR3 DNA sequence: TGTGCCAGCTATAGTAACGGGGTCCGGGGTTTGAACACTGAAGCTTTCTTT.

The chain has TRBV5-1 and TRBJ2-7; D may be TRBD2 (6 bases). The CDR3 runs 16 residues. Deletions cut 0 bases from V and 4 bases from J, with 17 bases between. Germline loops: CDR1 SGHRS, CDR2 YFSETQ. The CDR3 protein is CASSLEYGGVAYEQYF. CDR3 in DNA: TGCGCCAGCAGCTTGGAATATGGCGGGGTGGCGTACGAGCAGTACTTC. The full variable domain, rest sourced from reference TRBV5-1 and TRBJ2-7, is KAGVTQTPRYLIKTRGQQVTLSCSPISGHRSVSWYQQTPGQGLQFLFEYFSETQRNKGNFPGRFSGRQFSNSRSEMNVSTLELGDSALYLCASSLEYGGVAYEQYFGPGTRLTVT.

This chain links TRBV6-1 with TRBJ2-1, with 11 bases lining up with TRBD2. Looked up from germline, CDR1 is MNHNS and CDR2 is SASEGT. The CDR3 spans 14 residues. Losses at the gene ends were 8 bases for V and 2 bases for J; bases not matched to a gene: 2. The DNA for the CDR3 is TGTGCCAGCCGTAGCGGGGGGGCCTACAATGAGCAGTTCTTC. It specifies CASRSGGAYNEQFF.

This chain links TRBV6-4 with TRBJ1-1; D perhaps matches TRBD1 (5 bases). The germline gives CDR1 MRHNA, CDR2 SNTAGT. CDR3 length: 15 residues. V shed 4 bases and J shed 4 bases, with 16 bases lying between them. As DNA, the CDR3 is TGTGCCAGCAGTGCCAATCCGCGGGGCGGCACTGAAGCTTTCTTT. The encoded protein is CASSANPRGGTEAFF.

This chain links TRBV11-1 with TRBJ2-2; D is perhaps TRBD2 (5 bases). The CDR3 is made up of 14 amino acids. Between the trimmed V and J ends, which lost 5 bases and 7 bases, there was a span of 14 bases. CDR1 SGHAT and CDR2 FQDESV come from the germline V gene (reference sequence). CDR3 DNA: TGTGCCAGCAGCAAAAATTACGGAGGCGGGGAGCTGTTTTTT. This gives the protein CASSKNYGGGELFF.

The chain links TRBV5-4 to TRBJ1-5; D is undetermined. Looked up from germline, CDR1 is SGHNT and CDR2 is YYREEE (reference sequence). CDR3 size: 14 residues. The ends were cut back, 0 bases at V and 7 bases at J, with 11 bases in the middle. CDR3 coding DNA: TGTGCCAGCAGCTTGGGGGCAGATGGGCAGCCCCAGCATTTT. Its protein product is CASSLGADGQPQHF.

The chain recombines TRBV30 with TRBJ2-7, with a weak D call TRBD1 (5 bases). The V gene's germline CDR1 is GTSNPN and CDR2 SVGIG (reference sequence). V was pared by 3 bases and J by 4 bases, with 16 bases between. This CDR3 has 14 amino acids. This chain's CDR3 is CAWRPSGAGYEQYF. The DNA of the CDR3 is TGTGCCTGGAGGCCGAGTGGGGCTGGTTACGAGCAGTACTTC.

CDR3 nucleotide sequence: TGTGCCAGCACCCCCCCTTCAGAGGATACGCAGTATTTT. The encoded protein is CASTPPSEDTQYF. The rearrangement joins TRBV7-2 to TRBJ2-3; D gene ambiguous. The V end was cut by 7 bases, the J end by 6 bases, with 14 bases between. Germline-derived CDR1 and CDR2 are SGHTA and FQGNSA. The CDR3 contains 13 residues.

This chain connects TRBV7-3 to TRBJ2-2, with no clear D. Germline lookup yields CDR1 SGHTA and CDR2 FQGTGA. There are 14 residues in the CDR3. V lost 7 bases and J lost 0, with 9 bases in between. The DNA of the CDR3 is TGTGCCAGCAAGAGAGACACGAACACCGGGGAGCTGTTTTTT. Its translation: CASKRDTNTGELFF.

This chain connects TRBV25-1 to TRBJ1-6, with 7 nucleotides matching TRBD1. The CDR3 is 14 amino acids. Losses at the gene ends were 8 bases for V and 8 bases for J; bases not matched to a gene: 9. Germline V gene data show CDR1 as MGHDK and CDR2 as SYGVNS. CDR3 nucleotides: TGTGCCAGCCTCGGGACAGCTGTTCATTCACCCCTCCACTTT. This gives the protein CASLGTAVHSPLHF.

The genes are TRBV7-7 and TRBJ2-7; TRBD1 aligns across 9 bases. V dropped 5 bases and J dropped 6; count of bases not matched to a gene: 14. This CDR3 contains 16 residues. CDR1 and CDR2 from the germline V gene are SSHAT and FNYEAQ (reference sequence). The CDR3 region has the DNA TGTGCCAGCAGCCCCCTTCCGGGACAGGGCAGGACCGAGCAGTACTTC. Amino acid sequence: CASSPLPGQGRTEQYF.

This sequence joins TRBV5-1 and TRBJ2-7; 8 bases fit TRBD1. V shed 0 bases and J 2 bases; nucleotides not matched to a gene: 7. The germline V gene has CDR1 SGHRS and CDR2 YFSETQ. This CDR3 is built from 16 residues. In nucleotides, the CDR3 is TGCGCCAGCAGCTTGGACGGCAGGGGGCAGACCTACGAGCAGTACTTC. This encodes CASSLDGRGQTYEQYF.

The J gene is TRBJ1-2, the V gene TRBV7-6; the D is unclear. V lost 3 bases, J lost 8 bases, and 13 bases lay in between. There are 13 residues in the CDR3. Germline V lookup: CDR1 SGHVS, CDR2 FNYEAQ. CDR3 loop: CASSFTLYRGYTF. DNA for the CDR3: TGTGCCAGCAGCTTCACACTATACCGAGGCTACACCTTC.

The chain links TRBV28 to TRBJ1-2; tentatively, D is TRBD1 (5 bases). The CDR3 is 11 residues long. CDR1 and CDR2 from the germline V gene are MDHEN and SYDVKM. V was cut by 9 bases and J by 7 bases, with 12 bases left in between. CDR3 sequence: CASLTGGGYTF. The CDR3 region has the DNA TGTGCCAGTCTAACGGGGGGTGGCTACACCTTC.

The gene calls are TRBV5-5 and TRBJ2-5; TRBD2 aligns across 12 bases. The CDR3 has 17 amino acids. The V gene's germline CDR1 is SGHKS and CDR2 YYEKEE (reference sequence). V lost 4 bases, J lost 2 bases, and 9 bases stayed unmatched. For the CDR3, the DNA is TGTGCCAGCAGCCGCTCGTTTCTAGCGGGGGGGCAAGAGACCCAGTACTTC. It is translated as CASSRSFLAGGQETQYF.

The V gene is TRBV7-9, the J gene TRBJ2-7; either TRBD1 or TRBD2 may fit D (5 bases each). CDR1 is SEHNR, CDR2 FQNEAQ, per germline (reference sequence). This CDR3 spans 16 amino acids. V lost 5 bases and J 2 bases, leaving 19 bases between the germline ends. CDR3 protein: CASSPRYGASPYEQYF. The CDR3 nucleotides are TGTGCCAGCAGCCCTCGGTATGGGGCTAGCCCCTACGAGCAGTACTTC.

The V call is TRBV9, the J call TRBJ2-1, with 8 bases lining up with TRBD2. Germline-derived CDR1 and CDR2 are SGDLS and YYNGEE. The CDR3 consists of 15 residues. Trimming at V came to 6 bases and at J to 2 bases, leaving 7 bases not matched to a gene. This CDR3 is CASTLSGGPYNEQFF. The CDR3 DNA reads TGTGCCAGCACCCTAAGCGGGGGCCCCTACAATGAGCAGTTCTTC.

This chain connects TRBV27 to TRBJ2-5, with D hard to call. V gave up 6 bases and J gave up 5 bases, with 7 bases separating them. Germline V gene data show CDR1 as MNHEY and CDR2 as SMNVEV (reference sequence). CDR3 length equals 11 residues. The CDR3 reads CASRLGETQYF. Here the CDR3 DNA reads TGTGCCAGCAGGCTAGGGGAGACCCAGTACTTC.

V gene TRBV19 combines with J gene TRBJ1-6; the D is unclear. V lost 3 bases and J lost 0, with 6 bases in between. This CDR3 region has 15 residues. Germline CDR1 and CDR2: LNHDA and SQIVND (reference sequence). CDR3 sequence reads: CASSIPSSYNSPLHF. CDR3 bases: TGTGCCAGTAGTATTCCAAGCTCCTATAATTCACCCCTCCACTTT.

J is TRBJ2-1 and V is TRBV5-1; D not resolved. Germline-derived CDR1 and CDR2 are SGHRS and YFSETQ. V was trimmed by 0 bases and J by 0 bases, leaving 10 bases between them. The CDR3 covers 16 residues. CDR3 nucleotides: TGCGCCAGCAGCTTGGGTCCCGGCAGCTCCTACAATGAGCAGTTCTTC. This codes for CASSLGPGSSYNEQFF. Looking up the rest from reference TRBV5-1 and TRBJ2-1 gives the full variable domain: KAGVTQTPRYLIKTRGQQVTLSCSPISGHRSVSWYQQTPGQGLQFLFEYFSETQRNKGNFPGRFSGRQFSNSRSEMNVSTLELGDSALYLCASSLGPGSSYNEQFFGPGTRLTVL.

The V call is TRBV9, the J call TRBJ2-7, with 7 bases lining up with TRBD1. V lost 3 bases, J lost 0 bases, and 3 bases stayed unmatched. CDR1 is SGDLS and CDR2 is YYNGEE in the germline V gene. The CDR3 loop spans 14 amino acids. CDR3 region: CASSETGSSYEQYF. CDR3 nucleotides: TGTGCCAGCAGCGAGACAGGGAGCTCCTACGAGCAGTACTTC.